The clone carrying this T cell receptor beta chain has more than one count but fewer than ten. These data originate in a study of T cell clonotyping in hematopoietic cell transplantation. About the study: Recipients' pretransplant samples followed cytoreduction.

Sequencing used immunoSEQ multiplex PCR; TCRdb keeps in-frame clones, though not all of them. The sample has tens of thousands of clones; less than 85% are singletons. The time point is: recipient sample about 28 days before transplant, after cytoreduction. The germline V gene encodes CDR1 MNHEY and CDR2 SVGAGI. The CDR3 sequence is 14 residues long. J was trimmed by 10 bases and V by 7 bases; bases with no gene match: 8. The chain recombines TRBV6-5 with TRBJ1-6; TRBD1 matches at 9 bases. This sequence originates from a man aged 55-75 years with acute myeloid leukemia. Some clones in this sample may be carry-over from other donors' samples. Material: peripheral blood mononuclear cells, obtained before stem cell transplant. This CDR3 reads CASNQDRGGSPLHF. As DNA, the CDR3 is TGTGCCAGCAACCAGGACAGGGGCGGGTCACCCCTCCACTTT.